The rows below give T cell receptor beta chains drawn from one sample of a study of T-cell memory formation after mild COVID-19. TCRdb reprocessed the 5' RACE reads with MiXCR, giving one entry per CDR3 protein. Of around 35,000 distinct CDR3 sequences listed, 7% to 8% are singletons. Sequencing was done on a sample of PBMCs or a T cell subset sorted from them (not recorded which). These receptors were taken from a man between 18 and 35 years old who had mild COVID-19 (a few samples of this study predate the infection). Cell type and time point are not known. The CDR3 runs from the conserved cysteine through the conserved F or W. D genes are given only for firm matches. Some rows mark clone size as missing; the rest say once, few, many or name a class of expanded clone.

>many|TRBV10-1|-|TRBJ2-2|13
TGCGCCAGCAGTGAGTCGGGCACCGGGGAGCTGTTTTTT
CASSESGTGELFF
>few|TRBV10-3|-|TRBJ2-5|13
TGTGCCATCAGTGTAGGGGTCGGGGAGACCCAGTACTTC
CAISVGVGETQYF
>many|TRBV7-9|-|TRBJ1-2|14
TGTGCCAGCAGCTTATCGCGGACCGGGGCTGGCTACACCTTC
CASSLSRTGAGYTF
>few|TRBV27|-|TRBJ1-2|14
TGTGCCAGCAGTGTTGGAGGACCCTGGGACGGCTACACCTTC
CASSVGGPWDGYTF
>many|TRBV5-1|-|TRBJ2-1|12
TGCGCCAGCAGCTACGACTACAATGAGCAGTTCTTC
CASSYDYNEQFF
>many|TRBV5-1|-|TRBJ2-1|13
TGCGCCAGCAGCGGGGGAGTCTACAATGAGCAGTTCTTC
CASSGGVYNEQFF
>many|TRBV5-1|TRBD1|TRBJ2-3|15
TGCGCCAGCAGCGGGGACAGGGTTAGAACAGATACGCAGTATTTT
CASSGDRVRTDTQYF
>-|TRBV7-2|-|TRBJ2-3|13
TGTGCCAGCAGCTTATCGTACGGGGATACGCAGTATTTT
CASSLSYGDTQYF
>many|TRBV10-3|-|TRBJ1-5|15
TGTGCCATCAGTGAGAGTCTGGGAAAAAATCAGCCCCAGCATTTT
CAISESLGKNQPQHF
>many|TRBV20-1|-|TRBJ1-2|14
TGCAGTGCTAGAGATTGGGAGGTCAACTATGGCTACACCTTC
CSARDWEVNYGYTF
>many|TRBV6-5|-|TRBJ2-7|13
TGTGCCAGCAGTTACTACCCGGGGTACGAGCAGTACTTC
CASSYYPGYEQYF
>many|TRBV19|-|TRBJ2-3|11
TGTGCCAGTCTGCTCACAGATACGCAGTATTTT
CASLLTDTQYF
>many|TRBV20-1|-|TRBJ2-5|14
TGCAGTGCTAGAAAGTCGGGGGCCCAAGAGACCCAGTACTTC
CSARKSGAQETQYF
>many|TRBV20-1|-|TRBJ2-7|13
TGCAGTGCTAGAGATGAAACCGACTACGAGCAGTACTTC
CSARDETDYEQYF
>many|TRBV4-1|-|TRBJ2-4|13
TGCGCCAGCAGCCTCGACGACCAAAACATTCAGTACTTC
CASSLDDQNIQYF
>many|TRBV15|-|TRBJ1-3|15
TGTGCCACCAGCAGAGTTTTCGGGGAAGGAAACACCATATATTTT
CATSRVFGEGNTIYF
>few|TRBV7-9|-|TRBJ1-3|14
TGTGCCAGCAGCTTAGAGAGCTCTGGAAACACCATATATTTT
CASSLESSGNTIYF
>large|TRBV25-1|-|TRBJ2-3|14
TGTGCCAGCACATCAGGGGCTGGCACAGATACGCAGTATTTT
CASTSGAGTDTQYF
>many|TRBV2|-|TRBJ1-2|15
TGTGCCAGCACCTACCCGGACAGCACTAACTATGGCTACACCTTC
CASTYPDSTNYGYTF
>many|TRBV7-2|-|TRBJ2-3|17
TGTGCCAGCAGCTTAGGTTATAGCGGTGCTACCGCAGATACGCAGTATTTT
CASSLGYSGATADTQYF
>many|TRBV9|-|TRBJ2-2|15
TGTGCCAGCAGCGCCGGGACGCTTTTCACCGGGGAGCTGTTTTTT
CASSAGTLFTGELFF
>-|TRBV5-1|-|TRBJ2-5|14
TGCGCCAGCAGCTTGGGGGCAGGGCAAGAGACCCAGTACTTC
CASSLGAGQETQYF
>many|TRBV5-1|TRBD1|TRBJ2-1|16
TGCGCCAGCAGCCCCGGGACAGGGGGGACCTACAATGAGCAGTTCTTC
CASSPGTGGTYNEQFF
>many|TRBV27|-|TRBJ2-7|13
TGTGCCAGCAGGTCGACAGGTTCCTACGAGCAGTACTTC
CASRSTGSYEQYF
>many|TRBV4-3|TRBD1|TRBJ1-1|13
TGCGCCAGCAGCCTCGACAGGGAATGGGAAGCTTTCTTT
CASSLDREWEAFF
>many|TRBV19|-|TRBJ1-5|16
TGTGCCAGTAGCAGAGGGGCAGGGGCACCTAATCAGCCCCAGCATTTT
CASSRGAGAPNQPQHF
>many|TRBV7-2|-|TRBJ1-1|17
TGTGCCAGCAGCTTAGTTTTGGGGTCAGATAAGGACACTGAAGCTTTCTTT
CASSLVLGSDKDTEAFF
>many|TRBV30|-|TRBJ1-6|13
TGTGCCTGGAACCTCCAAACTAATTCACCCCTCCACTTT
CAWNLQTNSPLHF
>many|TRBV20-1|-|TRBJ2-3|14
TGCAGTGCTAGAGATTCCACTAGCACAGATACGCAGTATTTT
CSARDSTSTDTQYF
>many|TRBV20-1|TRBD2|TRBJ2-3|18
TGCAGTGCTAGAGATCCAGCGGGGGGTCACGGAAACACAGATACGCAGTATTTT
CSARDPAGGHGNTDTQYF
>many|TRBV3-1|-|TRBJ2-5|16
TGTGCCAGCAGCGCCCGGGGACACTCTCCCCAAGAGACCCAGTACTTC
CASSARGHSPQETQYF
>many|TRBV20-1|-|TRBJ2-3|14
TGCAGTGCTATAAGGGGGGTGGGCACAGATACGCAGTATTTT
CSAIRGVGTDTQYF
>many|TRBV4-2|-|TRBJ2-3|16
TGTGCCAGCAGCCAAGATCTATACGGGGGCACAGATACGCAGTATTTT
CASSQDLYGGTDTQYF
>many|TRBV14|TRBD1|TRBJ1-1|13
TGTGCCACCCAGACAGGGTGGAACACTGAAGCTTTCTTT
CATQTGWNTEAFF
>many|TRBV7-7|-|TRBJ2-5|12
TGTGCCAGCAGCCCGGTCCAAGAGACCCAGTACTTC
CASSPVQETQYF